Following are 32 T cell receptor beta chains from one sample sequenced in a study of tumor-infiltrating lymphocytes in primary liver carcinoma. Bulk tissue was left unsorted, and RNA and DNA were co-extracted from 20-30 mg of it. Production of TCR beta cDNA used approximately 0.55 ug total RNA together with a constant-region primer. Investigators got TCR beta libraries out of three nested multiplex PCR rounds, done with slightly modified ARM-PCR. Running 9 to 11 cycles apiece, the first two PCR rounds relied on TRBV1-TRBV30 forward primers together with a C-beta reverse primer. Each CDR3 protein gets one entry after TCRdb re-called the multiplex PCR reads with MiXCR. The sample consists of approximately 110,000 distinct CDR3 sequences, roughly 80% of them appearing once. Material for sequencing was liver tumor tissue from sampling region 3. Sample subset: tumor region T3, left-lateral pole. These receptors came from a man between 35 and 55 years old with primary liver carcinoma and hepatitis B virus infection.

On this clonotype itself: An end of the junction differs from the germline gene, which may be a read error. The chain recombines TRBV4-2 with TRBJ2-1; 15 bases are shared with TRBD2. In germline, CDR1 is LGHNA, CDR2 YNFKEQ. The CDR3 extends over 19 amino acids. CDR3 nucleotides: TGTACCAGCAGCCAAGATATAGCGAGTGGACTAGCGGGAGGGAGCCCGCAGTTCTTC. Protein product: CTSSQDIASGLAGGSPQFF.

As regards this clonotype: One end of the junction varies from germline; a read error may be responsible. The DNA for the CDR3 is TGTACCAGCAGCCTGTCGGGGTTCGACAATGAGCATCTCTTC. It yields the protein CTSSLSGFDNEHLF. The genes are TRBV11-2 and TRBJ2-1; tentative D call: TRBD2 (5 bases). From germline, CDR1 is SGHAT and CDR2 FQNNGV. The CDR3 is 14 amino acids.

V gene TRBV28 combines with J gene TRBJ2-5, with a tentative D call TRBD2 (6 bases). Germline-derived CDR1 and CDR2 are MDHEN and SYDVKM. The CDR3 has 15 residues. The V gene lost 2 bases and the J gene lost 4 bases, with 14 bases spanning the gap. CDR3 DNA sequence: TGTGCCAGCAGTTTAGTGGCGGGAAGTCGAGAGACCCAGTACTTC. It codes for CASSLVAGSRETQYF.

The chain is built from TRBV29-1 and TRBJ1-2; maybe TRBD1 (5 bases). This CDR3 has 15 residues. Germline lookup yields CDR1 SQVTM and CDR2 ANQGSEA. V lost 6 bases to trimming and J lost 8 bases, with 25 bases between them. The CDR3 loop reads CSVPNGAGRLSGYTF. CDR3 coding DNA: TGCAGCGTCCCCAACGGGGCAGGAAGGCTTTCCGGCTACACCTTC.

Concerning this clonotype itself: The CDR3 does not close with the conserved phenylalanine or tryptophan, likely indicating a read error. This chain links TRBV6-5 with TRBJ2-5; possibly TRBD2 for D (5 bases). Germline loops: CDR1 MNHEY, CDR2 SVGAGI. The CDR3 is 17 residues long. CDR3 in amino acids: CASGYSKVWAPGKTQYL. In DNA form, the CDR3 reads TGTGCCAGCGGTTACTCGAAGGTCTGGGCCCCGGGAAAGACCCAGTACTTG.

The chain has TRBV29-1 and TRBJ2-5; D may be TRBD1 (6 bases). CDR3 length equals 12 residues. Trimming left V 5 bases short and J 2 bases short, with 9 bases between. Germline V gene sequence: CDR1 SQVTM, CDR2 ANQGSEA. The CDR3 reads CSVWGRQETQYF. CDR3 nucleotides: TGCAGCGTTTGGGGGCGGCAAGAGACCCAGTACTTC. Supplemented by reference TRBV29-1 and TRBJ2-5, the full variable domain reads SAVISQKPSRDICQRGTSLTIQCQVDSQVTMMFWYRQQPGQSLTLIATANQGSEATYESGFVIDKFPISRPNLTFSTLTVSNMSPEDSSIYLCSVWGRQETQYFGPGTRLLVL.

The chain recombines TRBV29-1 with TRBJ2-7; 7 nucleotides agree with TRBD1. Germline V lookup: CDR1 SQVTM, CDR2 ANQGSEA. Trimming at V came to 6 bases and at J to 7 bases, leaving 15 bases not matched to a gene. CDR3 length: 14 residues. The CDR3 DNA reads TGCAGCGTCCCAGACAGGGTGGGTCAGGTAGAGCAGTACTTC. Amino acid sequence: CSVPDRVGQVEQYF.

As to this clonotype: At one end the junction does not follow the germline gene, possibly because of a read error. The chain carries TRBV29-1 and TRBJ1-4; 8 bases agree with TRBD1. CDR3 length: 14 residues. CDR1 and CDR2 (germline): SQVTM, ANQGSEA. The CDR3 spells CSTSGQGHYDKLPF. CDR3 sequence (DNA): TGCAGTACTTCTGGACAGGGACATTATGATAAACTGCCTTTT.

By sample fraction, this clonotype is medium-sized. The V gene is TRBV6-5, the J gene TRBJ2-1; 7 bases fit TRBD2. CDR1 MNHEY and CDR2 SVGAGI come from the germline V gene. This CDR3 has 15 residues. With V trimmed by 5 bases and J by 4 bases, 8 bases remained unmatched. CDR3 region: CASSPSAGGYNEQFF. Written as DNA, the CDR3 is TGTGCCAGCAGTCCCTCGGCCGGGGGGTACAATGAGCAGTTCTTC.

A word on this clonotype: A single base separates this from a much larger clone, so it may be a read error. The chain links TRBV5-1 to TRBJ1-1; D might be TRBD1 (5 bases). This CDR3 spans 16 amino acids. The germline CDR1 and CDR2 sequences are SGHRS and YFSETQ. V dropped 0 bases and J dropped 1 base, with 13 bases sitting between them. CDR3 sequence reads: CASSLEQVFANTEAFF. In DNA form, the CDR3 reads TGCGCCAGCAGCTTGGAACAGGTCTTTGCGAACACTGAAGCTTTCTTT. Supplemented by reference TRBV5-1 and TRBJ1-1, the full variable domain reads KAGVTQTPRYLIKTRGQQVTLSCSPISGHRSVSWYQQTPGQGLQFLFEYFSETQRNKGNFPGRFSGRQFSNSRSEMNVSTLELGDSALYLCASSLEQVFANTEAFFGQGTRLTVV.

In its sample, this clonotype was seen many times. The CDR3 does not close with the conserved phenylalanine or tryptophan, likely indicating a read error. J is TRBJ2-5 and V is TRBV10-1; no clear D. The germline gives CDR1 WNHNN, CDR2 SYGVQD (reference sequence). With 8 bases removed from V and 3 bases from J, the gap between germline ends came to 10 bases. The CDR3 runs to 12 residues. CDR3 amino acids: CASGDEKETQYL. For the CDR3, the DNA is TGCGCCAGCGGGGATGAAAAAGAGACCCAGTACCTC.

J is TRBJ2-7 and V is TRBV12-3 or TRBV12-4, with D hard to call. The ends were cut back, 5 bases at V and 7 bases at J, with 9 bases in the middle. CDR3 length equals 11 residues. The chain's CDR3 is CASSRPLEQYF. CDR3 bases: TGTGCCAGCAGTCGGCCTCTGGAGCAGTACTTC.

To note about this clonotype: One end of the junction varies from germline; a read error may be responsible. The rearrangement joins TRBV5-4 to TRBJ2-5; possibly TRBD2 for D (6 bases). Germline loops: CDR1 SGHNT, CDR2 YYREEE (reference sequence). CDR3 length: 16 residues. The CDR3 nucleotides read TGTGCCAGCATCTCCGATCAGGCTAGCGTCAAAGAGACACAGTACTTC. Its protein is CASISDQASVKETQYF.

Details on this clonotype: One end of the junction fails to match germline, which may point to a read error. The chain uses TRBV4-3 and TRBJ2-2; 12 bases are a match to TRBD2. Germline V gene data show CDR1 as LGHNA and CDR2 as YSLEER. The CDR3 totals 18 residues. The CDR3 reads CASSRGLAGSANTGEVFF. The CDR3 DNA is TGCGCTAGCAGTCGGGGACTAGCGGGTTCCGCGAACACCGGGGAGGTGTTTTTT.

This clonotype has ten or more counts. The chain uses TRBV5-1 and TRBJ2-1; 7 bases are shared with TRBD1. CDR3 length: 15 amino acids. Germline V gene lookup returns CDR1 SGHRS and CDR2 YFSETQ. After removal of 4 bases from V and 3 bases from J, the junction contained 7 bases not matched to a gene. The CDR3 sequence: CASSQRTGHYNEQFF. The DNA of the CDR3 is TGCGCCAGCAGCCAGCGGACAGGACACTACAATGAGCAGTTCTTC.

As to this clonotype: The CDR3 end shows no conserved phenylalanine or tryptophan, and so a read error is likely. The gene calls are TRBV11-2 and TRBJ2-5, with a tentative D call TRBD2 (6 bases). This CDR3 contains 17 residues. Germline V gene lookup returns CDR1 SGHAT and CDR2 FQNNGV. In DNA form, the CDR3 reads TGTGCCTGCAGCTTATACCCGGGGGTAGTGGCACAAGAGACCCAGTACCTC. Protein product: CACSLYPGVVAQETQYL.

A word on this clonotype: This may be a read error: a much more frequent sequence differs by one nucleotide. The gene calls are TRBV28 and TRBJ2-7; D is possibly TRBD2 (6 bases). V was shortened by 5 bases and J by 4 bases, with 12 bases between the two germline ends. CDR1 and CDR2 from the germline V gene are MDHEN and SYDVKM. The CDR3 runs to 13 residues. The CDR3 spells CASSVSGLYEQYF. The CDR3 nucleotides read TGTGCCAGCAGTGTTAGCGGATTATACGAGCAGTACTTC. The full variable domain, rest sourced from reference TRBV28 and TRBJ2-7, is DVKVTQSSRYLVKRTGEKVFLECVQDMDHENMFWYRQDPGLGLRLIYFSYDVKMKEKGDIPEGYSVSREKKERFSLILESASTNQTSMYLCASSVSGLYEQYFGPGTRLTVT.

As concerns this clonotype: One end of the junction is discordant with germline, which a read error may explain. This chain connects TRBV4-3 to TRBJ2-5, with TRBD2 as a possible D gene (6 bases). The germline V gene encodes CDR1 LGHNA and CDR2 YSLEER. The CDR3 is 15 residues long. CDR3 loop: CASNQEGLPFETQYF. Here the CDR3 DNA reads TGCGCCAGCAACCAAGAGGGACTGCCGTTTGAGACGCAGTACTTC.

With respect to this clonotype: At one of its ends the junction is not consistent with the germline gene, which may arise from a read error. The chain carries TRBV12-3 or TRBV12-4 and TRBJ2-5; unclear D gene. CDR3 length: 14 residues. CDR3 in amino acids: CASAQVQSQDTQYF. The CDR3 nucleotides are TGTGCCAGTGCTCAGGTACAGTCCCAAGATACCCAGTACTTC.

On this clonotype: A much larger clone is a single base away; this may be a read error. This sequence joins TRBV20-1 and TRBJ1-6, with D possibly TRBD1 on 6 matching bases. Germline V gives CDR1 DFQATT, CDR2 SNEGSKA (reference sequence). There are 13 residues in the CDR3. Written as DNA, the CDR3 is TGCAGTGCCGGCGCGGGACATAAATCACCCCTCCACTTT. Translating gives CSAGAGHKSPLHF.

This clonotype showed up just once. A single base separates this from a much larger clone, so it may be a read error. The J gene is TRBJ2-2, the V gene TRBV9; no reliable D call. Per the germline V gene, CDR1 is SGDLS and CDR2 is YYNGEE. The ends were cut back, 4 bases at V and 7 bases at J, with 8 bases in the middle. The CDR3 is 12 amino acids. CDR3 amino acids: CASSTHIGELFF. The CDR3 region has the DNA TGTGCCAGCAGCACCCACATCGGGGAGCTGTTTTTT.

Comments on this clonotype: An end of the junction does not agree with germline; a read error may underlie this. J is TRBJ1-2 and V is TRBV4-2; 8 positions match TRBD1. CDR1 LGHNA and CDR2 YNFKEQ come from the germline V gene. This CDR3 has 14 residues. DNA of the CDR3: TGTGCCAGCAGCCAGTCACGGACAGGGACTGGCTACAGCTTC. It translates to CASSQSRTGTGYSF.

For this clonotype: A much larger clonotype is one base distant, so this may be a read error. The chain recombines TRBV30 with TRBJ1-2; no clear D. Germline values: CDR1 GTSNPN, CDR2 SVGIG (reference sequence). This CDR3 is 10 amino acids long. The CDR3 bases are TGTGCCTCCCGGTCCAGTGGCAACACCTTC. Its translation: CASRSSGNTF.

Comment on this clonotype: One end of the junction does not line up with germline, which may come from a read error. This chain joins TRBV29-1 and TRBJ2-7; D is ambiguous. Germline values: CDR1 SQVTM, CDR2 ANQGSEA. The CDR3 totals 12 residues. The CDR3 DNA sequence: TGCAGCGCGGTCTGGGGTAATCACGAACAGTACTTC. Protein sequence: CSAVWGNHEQYF.

Only one count was recorded for this clonotype. This chain joins TRBV25-1 and TRBJ2-5; D not resolved. The CDR3 sequence is 12 residues long. The germline CDR1 and CDR2 sequences are MGHDK and SYGVNS. CDR3 DNA sequence: TGTACCGGCAGTTTAAACTCAGAGACCCAGTACTTC. Protein product: CTGSLNSETQYF. The whole variable domain, filled in from reference TRBV25-1 and TRBJ2-5, reads EADIYQTPRYLVIGTGKKITLECSQTMGHDKMYWYQQDPGMELHLIHYSYGVNSTEKGDLSSESTVSRIRTEHFPLTLESARPSHTSQYLCTGSLNSETQYFGPGTRLLVL.

V and J are TRBV6-2 or TRBV6-3 and TRBJ1-5; D is ambiguous. CDR3 length: 16 residues. Trimming took 7 bases from V and 4 from J, leaving 20 bases between them. Germline-derived CDR1 and CDR2 are MNHEY and SVGEGT. The CDR3: CASNHIGQPVNQPQHF. CDR3 sequence (DNA): TGTGCCAGCAATCATATAGGCCAGCCAGTGAATCAGCCCCAGCATTTT.

Concerning this clonotype: At one end, the junction sequence differs from germline, possibly due to a read error. The chain carries TRBV5-4 and TRBJ2-1, with D perhaps matching TRBD1 (5 bases). Germline CDR1 and CDR2: SGHNT and YYREEE (reference sequence). The CDR3 spans 13 residues. The chain's CDR3 is CVSSLGLYNEQFF. Here the CDR3 DNA reads TGTGTCAGCAGCTTGGGGCTGTACAATGAGCAGTTCTTC. Looking up the rest from reference TRBV5-4 and TRBJ2-1 gives the full variable domain: ETGVTQSPTHLIKTRGQQVTLRCSSQSGHNTVSWYQQALGQGPQFIFQYYREEENGRGNFPPRFSGLQFPNYSSELNVNALELDDSALYLCVSSLGLYNEQFFGPGTRLTVL.

The genes are TRBV19 and TRBJ2-1; 7 positions match TRBD2. CDR3 size: 16 residues. The V gene end was trimmed by 6 bases and the J gene end by 2 bases; junction bases not matched to a gene: 10. Germline CDR1 LNHDA, CDR2 SQIVND (reference sequence). CDR3 nucleotide sequence: TGTGCCAGTAGCCCGCTAACTAGCGTCCCCTACAATGAGCAGTTCTTC. The encoded protein is CASSPLTSVPYNEQFF.

The gene calls are TRBV29-1 and TRBJ2-7; D is unclear. There are 13 residues in the CDR3. V was pared by 4 bases and J by 11 bases, with 21 bases between. Germline CDR1 reads SQVTM; CDR2 reads ANQGSEA. CDR3 in amino acids: CSVAPTRLHEKYF. The CDR3 bases are TGCAGCGTTGCCCCGACAAGGCTCCATGAGAAGTACTTC.

This clonotype appeared once. The chain combines TRBV28 with TRBJ2-4, with D perhaps TRBD2 (5 bases). CDR1 and CDR2 from the germline V gene are MDHEN and SYDVKM. The CDR3 is 15 amino acids. V lost 6 bases to trimming and J lost 12 bases, with 24 bases between them. The DNA of the CDR3 is TGTGCCAGCAGCCCTCGCGGGCTGGCCAGAAATACTCAGTACTTC. It specifies CASSPRGLARNTQYF.

To note about this clonotype: Sequence at one end of the junction differs from germline and may be a read error. V and J are TRBV12-3 or TRBV12-4 and TRBJ2-1; TRBD2 agrees at 7 bases. The CDR3 runs 15 residues. The CDR3 sequence: CASGLISGRGNEQFF. The CDR3 DNA is TGTGCCAGCGGTTTAATAAGTGGGAGGGGAAATGAGCAGTTCTTC.

Comments on this clonotype: Because it lacks the conserved phenylalanine or tryptophan at the end, this CDR3 is likely a read error. Because the CDR3's place on the DNA is in doubt, the DNA is left out and the CDR3 is given as listed by TCRdb. The rearrangement uses TRBV24-1 and TRBJ2-3; the table gives TRBD2 as D, unverified against the DNA. 16 amino acids form the CDR3, both terminal residues included. The germline V gene encodes CDR1 KGHDR and CDR2 SFDVKD. CDR3: CATSGRGTTSTDTLYL.